This T cell receptor (beta chain) stems from a study of T cell repertoires in cytomegalovirus infection. About the study: Public signatures in TCR beta pointed to CMV infection and matching HLA type. Study-level results: Summed frequency of shared TCR beta families picked out CMV carriers who also had the relevant HLA.

From the reads, TCRdb called clonotypes with MiXCR, one entry per CDR3 protein. This sample carries about 80,000 distinct CDR3 sequences, roughly 3.7% of them seen once, and the ten largest clones take 3.5% to 6%. CDR1 is MDHEN and CDR2 is SYDVKM in the germline V gene. CDR3 length equals 15 residues. Trimming left V 7 bases short and J 8 bases short, with 20 bases between. The sample holds many counts of this clonotype. Antigen: not known. This receptor was taken from a human donor in good health (CMV status not recorded). Some clones in this sample may be carry-over from other donors' samples. The chain has TRBV28 and TRBJ1-4; D gene unclear. The specimen sequenced was PBMCs. The CDR3 region is CASNRFGLTREKLFF. Written as DNA, the CDR3 is TGTGCCAGCAATCGCTTCGGACTCACTAGGGAAAAACTGTTTTTT.